This entry describes one TCR beta chain. No antigen is known for it. The sample belongs to a study of beta chain features in type 1 diabetes. Regarding the study as a whole: Researchers reported that naive, central memory and Treg TCRB repertoires appeared more similar in patients than in healthy donors. Reduced insertions and increased deletions marked VDJ junctions in type 1 diabetes patients.

Reverse transcribing all isolated RNA meant expressed TCRB transcripts were sequenced. Sequencing was performed with immunoSEQ multiplex PCR; in TCRdb, only in-frame clones are kept and a portion is missing. This sample yields 850,000 to 900,000 clones, of which roughly a sixth are seen a single time; about 0.025% belongs to the top ten. Averaging around 110 mL, one heparinised blood draw came from each individual donor. The CDR3 is made up of 16 amino acids. Trimming removed 1 base from V and 5 bases from J; junction bases left unmatched: 6. CDR1 is MGHRA, CDR2 YSYEKL, per germline. The origin of this receptor is a woman aged 18-29 years in good health. The sequenced material came from naive CD4+ T cells from blood. V usage is TRBV4-1 and J usage is TRBJ2-2, with TRBD1 matching over 8 bases. CDR3 nucleotide sequence: TGCGCCAGCAGCCAAGCTCCCAGGGGGCGTACCGGGGAGCTGTTTTTT. It specifies CASSQAPRGRTGELFF.